Each of the 32 T cell receptor beta chains below was sequenced from the same sample in a study of long-term antiretroviral therapy in people with HIV (dated by TCRdb to between 2021 and 2023). The immunoSEQ hsTCRB v3.0 assay was used at survey level resolution to sequence the TRB variable region. This immuneACCESS table, as held by TCRdb, lists in-frame sequences with V and J called but not all clones. Of the missing ones, under half trace to an unresolved V gene in checked studies; the others have no known cause. The sample table records about 27,000 clones; 65% to 85% of these occur just once. Roughly 9.5% of the sample is taken by the ten largest. The sample here was unsorted PBMCs, taken 3 years after starting antiretroviral therapy. The receptors originated from a man between 40 and 49 years old with HIV.

This chain joins TRBV6-4 and TRBJ1-1; perhaps TRBD1 as D (5 bases). Between the trimmed V and J ends, which lost 6 bases and 5 bases, there was a span of 16 bases. CDR3 length: 14 residues. The V gene's germline CDR1 is MRHNA and CDR2 SNTAGT. The CDR3 protein is CASSSQGTGTEAFF. In nucleotides, the CDR3 is TGTGCCAGCAGCTCGCAGGGAACGGGGACTGAAGCTTTCTTT.

The table lists this clone with a few counts. CDR3 nucleotides: TGTGCCTGGACAGGCGGACGGGACACTGAAGCTTTCTTT. Encoded protein: CAWTGGRDTEAFF. The V and J genes are TRBV30 and TRBJ1-1, with D unclear. Germline V gives CDR1 GTSNPN, CDR2 SVGIG (reference sequence). Deletions cut 4 bases from V and 3 bases from J, with 12 bases between. This CDR3 region has 13 residues.

The chain uses TRBV25-1 and TRBJ1-6; D unclear. Trimming cost V 6 bases and J 0 bases, with 12 bases left between them. This CDR3 has 16 amino acids. The germline gives CDR1 MGHDK, CDR2 SYGVNS. The CDR3 region is CASRETQSSYNSPLHF. CDR3 sequence (DNA): TGTGCCAGCAGAGAGACACAGAGCTCCTATAATTCACCCCTCCACTTT.

This clone was detected only once. The chain's CDR3 is CASSYRDRAFEAFF. The CDR3 DNA sequence: TGCGCCAGCAGCTATCGGGACAGGGCGTTCGAAGCTTTCTTT. V is TRBV5-1 and J is TRBJ1-1, with TRBD1 matching over 9 bases. This CDR3 is built from 14 residues. CDR1 is SGHRS and CDR2 is YFSETQ in the germline V gene. The trim removed 3 bases at V and 8 bases at J, leaving 8 bases unmatched. Complete variable domain (other parts from reference TRBV5-1 and TRBJ1-1): KAGVTQTPRYLIKTRGQQVTLSCSPISGHRSVSWYQQTPGQGLQFLFEYFSETQRNKGNFPGRFSGRQFSNSRSEMNVSTLELGDSALYLCASSYRDRAFEAFFGQGTRLTVV.

This chain uses TRBV6-1 with TRBJ2-1; a possible D gene is TRBD2 (5 bases). The CDR3 runs 13 residues. Trimming took 7 bases from V and 9 from J, leaving 16 bases between them. The germline V gene encodes CDR1 MNHNS and CDR2 SASEGT. CDR3 protein: CASIMTNRGEQFF. DNA of the CDR3: TGTGCCAGCATAATGACCAATCGGGGTGAGCAGTTCTTC.

This chain links TRBV6-6 with TRBJ1-5; a possible D gene is TRBD1 (6 bases). Germline CDR1 is MNHNY and CDR2 is SVGAGI (reference sequence). The CDR3 is 15 residues long. The germline V and J ends were trimmed by 8 bases and 2 bases, with 16 bases remaining between them. CDR3 amino acids: CASPKGDRGNQPQHF. In DNA, the CDR3 is TGTGCCAGCCCTAAGGGGGATCGGGGCAATCAGCCCCAGCATTTT.

The J gene is TRBJ2-7, the V gene TRBV10-3, with TRBD1 as a possible D gene (6 bases). This CDR3 has 15 residues. The V gene's germline CDR1 is ENHRY and CDR2 SYGVKD. The V end lost 6 bases, the J end lost 0 bases, and 15 bases lay between the germline ends. The CDR3 protein is CAIRGASDNSYEQYF. The CDR3 DNA follows: TGTGCCATCAGGGGGGCCTCTGACAACTCCTACGAGCAGTACTTC.

V usage is TRBV11-1 and J usage is TRBJ2-7, with D maybe TRBD2 (5 bases). This CDR3 is 12 amino acids long. V was cut by 5 bases and J by 5 bases, with 10 bases left in between. Germline lookup yields CDR1 SGHAT and CDR2 FQDESV (reference sequence). This CDR3 is CASSQTRDEQYF. In DNA form, the CDR3 reads TGTGCCAGCAGCCAGACGCGGGACGAGCAGTACTTC.

The rearrangement joins TRBV11-1 to TRBJ1-1; TRBD1 matches 8 bases. With V trimmed by 1 base and J by 7 bases, 2 bases remained unmatched. This CDR3 has 13 amino acids. Germline-derived CDR1 and CDR2 are SGHAT and FQDESV (reference sequence). The CDR3 loop reads CASSLGQGFEAFF. In DNA, the CDR3 is TGTGCCAGCAGCTTAGGACAGGGGTTTGAAGCTTTCTTT.

The chain uses TRBV28 and TRBJ2-1, with D unresolved. Trimming took off 3 bases at V and 6 bases at J, with 3 bases between the two ends. This CDR3 is 11 amino acids long. Germline V gives CDR1 MDHEN, CDR2 SYDVKM. CDR3: CASSFVNEQFF. The CDR3 DNA reads as TGTGCCAGCAGTTTTGTCAATGAGCAGTTCTTC.

The rearrangement joins TRBV10-3 to TRBJ2-7; D possibly uses TRBD1 or TRBD2 (7 bases each). V was clipped by 7 bases and J by 7 bases, with 17 bases between them. Germline V gives CDR1 ENHRY, CDR2 SYGVKD. The CDR3 extends over 13 amino acids. CDR3 sequence: CAITQGGGEEQYF. The CDR3, as DNA: TGTGCCATCACCCAGGGGGGGGGCGAAGAGCAGTACTTC.

The rearrangement uses TRBV30 and TRBJ2-5, with 9 nucleotides matching TRBD2. J was trimmed by 3 bases and V by 7 bases; bases with no gene match: 6. The CDR3 totals 13 residues. CDR1 is GTSNPN, CDR2 SVGIG, per germline (reference sequence). The CDR3 region is CASRLADKETQYF. The CDR3 nucleotides read TGTGCCTCCCGACTAGCGGACAAAGAGACCCAGTACTTC.

The chain links TRBV9 to TRBJ1-4; D unclear. This CDR3 has 14 amino acids. The germline V and J ends were trimmed by 3 bases and 2 bases, with 8 bases remaining between them. CDR1 SGDLS and CDR2 YYNGEE come from the germline V gene. CDR3 in amino acids: CASSGAPTNEKLFF. CDR3 in DNA: TGTGCCAGCAGCGGGGCACCGACTAATGAAAAACTGTTTTTT.

V is TRBV6-4 and J is TRBJ2-3, with D tentatively TRBD2 (6 bases). The V end was cut by 3 bases, the J end by 0 bases, with 10 bases between. The V gene's germline CDR1 is MRHNA and CDR2 SNTAGT. The CDR3 is made up of 15 amino acids. The CDR3 region is CASSEGGGSTDTQYF. The CDR3 DNA follows: TGTGCCAGCAGTGAGGGTGGGGGGAGCACAGATACGCAGTATTTT.

V usage is TRBV6-1 and J usage is TRBJ1-2, with TRBD1 identical over 7 bases. V gave up 4 bases and J gave up 7 bases; unmatched junction bases: 6. Looked up from germline, CDR1 is MNHNS and CDR2 is SASEGT. The CDR3 length is 13 residues. CDR3 protein: CASSATGVGGYTF. The CDR3 DNA reads TGTGCCAGCAGTGCTACAGGGGTTGGTGGCTACACCTTC.

This clone was seen once. This chain uses TRBV11-3 with TRBJ2-2, with D uncertain. This CDR3 spans 12 amino acids. Trimming removed 5 bases at V and 4 bases at J, with 5 bases between. Germline CDR1 is SGHNT and CDR2 is YENEEA. DNA for the CDR3: TGTGCCAGCAGCCTAAGCACCGGGGAGCTGTTTTTT. Its protein product is CASSLSTGELFF.

The CDR3 sequence is CAWSGQGNTGELFF. The CDR3 DNA sequence: TGTGCCTGGAGTGGCCAGGGTAACACCGGGGAGCTGTTTTTT. The rearrangement joins TRBV30 to TRBJ2-2; D perhaps matches TRBD1 (5 bases). Trimming pared 1 base from V and 2 bases from J, leaving 8 bases between. Germline-derived CDR1 and CDR2 are GTSNPN and SVGIG (reference sequence). The CDR3 is 14 amino acids.

The V gene is TRBV18, the J gene TRBJ2-3; 7 positions agree with TRBD2. In germline, CDR1 is KGHSH, CDR2 LQKENI. The V gene end was trimmed by 6 bases and the J gene end by 4 bases; junction bases not matched to a gene: 7. This CDR3 has 14 residues. CDR3 DNA: TGTGCCAGCTCGAATTGGGGGGGTCCAGATACGCAGTATTTT. As protein: CASSNWGGPDTQYF.

This chain joins TRBV19 and TRBJ2-3, with TRBD2 matching 13 bases. V gave up 6 bases and J gave up 2 bases; unmatched junction bases: 8. Germline values: CDR1 LNHDA, CDR2 SQIVND (reference sequence). The CDR3 has 17 amino acids. In DNA, the CDR3 is TGTGCCAGTAGCCCAGGGACTAGCGGGATTTCCACAGATACGCAGTATTTT. Its translation is CASSPGTSGISTDTQYF.

The CDR3 DNA is TGTGCCAGCAGCTTACAGGCGGGAGGGGTAGATACGCAGTATTTT. This gives the protein CASSLQAGGVDTQYF. V usage is TRBV7-2 and J usage is TRBJ2-3, with 9 bases that match TRBD2. J lost 5 bases, V lost 2 bases, and 5 bases had no gene match. CDR3 length equals 15 residues. Germline values: CDR1 SGHTA, CDR2 FQGNSA.

In its sample, this clone was seen once. V gene TRBV7-2 combines with J gene TRBJ2-2, with D perhaps TRBD1 or TRBD2 (5 bases each). V lost 3 bases to trimming and J lost 1 base, with 9 bases between them. This CDR3 contains 15 residues. Germline-derived CDR1 and CDR2 are SGHTA and FQGNSA. CDR3 bases: TGTGCCAGCAGCTTTGAGGGGCTGAACACCGGGGAGCTGTTTTTT. Protein: CASSFEGLNTGELFF.

This sequence joins TRBV5-1 and TRBJ2-3; tentative D call: TRBD2 (5 bases). The CDR3 runs to 16 residues. Trimming removed 0 bases from V and 1 base from J, with 12 bases in between. Germline V gene sequence: CDR1 SGHRS, CDR2 YFSETQ. CDR3 nucleotides: TGCGCCAGCAGCTTGGTCGACTATTTGCGCACAGATACGCAGTATTTT. This codes for CASSLVDYLRTDTQYF.

The chain links TRBV6-5 to TRBJ2-7, with 7 bases fitting TRBD2. The CDR3 spans 13 residues. The junction had 7 bases not matched to a gene; V was cut back by 5 bases and J by 6 bases. Looked up from germline, CDR1 is MNHEY and CDR2 is SVGAGI. The CDR3 DNA reads as TGTGCCAGCAGTACGTTGACTAGCAGCGAGCAGTACTTC. It specifies CASSTLTSSEQYF.

The chain links TRBV7-3 to TRBJ2-3; 14 bases line up with TRBD2. This CDR3 has 18 residues. CDR1 and CDR2 (germline): SGHTA, FQGTGA. J gave up 5 bases and V 5 bases, and 12 bases lay outside the gene matches. The CDR3 region is CASSVGTSGSMGRDTQYF. As DNA, the CDR3 is TGTGCCAGCAGCGTCGGGACTAGCGGGAGCATGGGGAGAGATACGCAGTATTTT.

The CDR3 nucleotides read TGTGCCTGGAGTGGGGACAGGGGGCAGGATGAAGCTTTCTTT. It translates to CAWSGDRGQDEAFF. The chain has TRBV30 and TRBJ1-1, with 12 bases aligning to TRBD1. Looked up from germline, CDR1 is GTSNPN and CDR2 is SVGIG (reference sequence). V shed 1 base and J 7 bases; nucleotides not matched to a gene: 4. The CDR3 totals 14 residues.

The chain links TRBV14 to TRBJ2-2; 8 nucleotides agree with TRBD1. This CDR3 contains 16 residues. Germline trimming cut 8 bases from V and 0 bases from J; bases unmatched to any gene: 8. Germline V CDR1 and CDR2: SGHDN, FVKESK. The CDR3 reads CASGKRTGTNTGELFF. The CDR3 coding sequence is TGTGCCAGCGGAAAGAGGACAGGGACGAACACCGGGGAGCTGTTTTTT.

V is TRBV19 and J is TRBJ2-2; no clear D. CDR1 and CDR2 (germline): LNHDA, SQIVND (reference sequence). The CDR3 runs 13 residues. Trimming cost V 3 bases and J 6 bases, with 8 bases left between them. The CDR3 nucleotides read TGTGCCAGTAGTATGCGAAGCTCCGGGGAGCTGTTTTTT. Its protein product is CASSMRSSGELFF.

The gene calls are TRBV27 and TRBJ2-1, with a possible D match to TRBD2 (6 bases). Germline V lookup: CDR1 MNHEY, CDR2 SMNVEV (reference sequence). This CDR3 is built from 12 residues. Deletions cut 8 bases from V and 15 bases from J, with 20 bases between. The CDR3 region has the DNA TGTGCCAGCGCCAACGGTCCAGGAGGGCCGTTCTTC. Protein: CASANGPGGPFF.

V and J are TRBV28 and TRBJ2-7, with D possibly TRBD2 on 6 matching bases. The CDR3 sequence is 15 residues long. The V end was cut by 2 bases, the J end by 2 bases, with 13 bases between. Germline-derived CDR1 and CDR2 are MDHEN and SYDVKM. CDR3 loop: CASSLRRGRTYEQYF. The CDR3 DNA sequence: TGTGCCAGCAGTTTAAGGCGGGGACGTACCTACGAGCAGTACTTC. Supplemented by reference TRBV28 and TRBJ2-7, the full variable domain reads DVKVTQSSRYLVKRTGEKVFLECVQDMDHENMFWYRQDPGLGLRLIYFSYDVKMKEKGDIPEGYSVSREKKERFSLILESASTNQTSMYLCASSLRRGRTYEQYFGPGTRLTVT.

This clone occurred a few times. The gene calls are TRBV11-2 and TRBJ2-7; possibly TRBD2 for D (6 bases). Trimming stripped 5 bases from V and 0 bases from J, with 11 bases between. The CDR3 runs 14 residues. Germline CDR1 reads SGHAT; CDR2 reads FQNNGV. The DNA for the CDR3 is TGTGCCAGCAGCCTCCGGGACTTCTCCTACGAGCAGTACTTC. This encodes CASSLRDFSYEQYF. Complete variable domain (other parts from reference TRBV11-2 and TRBJ2-7): EAGVAQSPRYKIIEKRQSVAFWCNPISGHATLYWYQQILGQGPKLLIQFQNNGVVDDSQLPKDRFSAERLKGVDSTLKIQPAKLEDSAVYLCASSLRDFSYEQYFGPGTRLTVT.

The chain uses TRBV5-4 and TRBJ2-1; TRBD1 matches 7 bases. The CDR3 contains 15 residues. Germline lookup yields CDR1 SGHNT and CDR2 YYREEE (reference sequence). V gave up 0 bases and J gave up 4 bases; unmatched junction bases: 4. The CDR3 here is CASSLAVGQYNEQFF. The CDR3, as DNA: TGTGCCAGCAGCTTGGCCGTGGGACAGTACAATGAGCAGTTCTTC.

This chain links TRBV6-6 with TRBJ2-5; D unclear. This CDR3 spans 13 amino acids. V was clipped by 4 bases and J by 0 bases, with 6 bases between them. Per germline, CDR1 MNHNY and CDR2 SVGAGI (reference sequence). The CDR3 DNA reads TGTGCCAGCAGTTTCATAAACCAAGAGACCCAGTACTTC. This encodes CASSFINQETQYF.